Sequencing of this T cell receptor (beta chain) was carried out in a study of blood T cell repertoires in COVID-19 (TCRdb year 2020). With respect to the entire study: Samples from collaborators originated in the United States, Italy and Spain and spanned both the acute and convalescent phases of COVID-19. The sample metadata nearly always contained a de-identified subject ID, COVID-19 status, age in years and sex. The prospective study material was composed of cDNA or gDNA derived from T cells, B-cell-depleted T cells, or PBMCs. Samples came from the ongoing ImmuneRACE study (first 160 participants) plus 1,254 subjects from 6 global collaborators. Where HLA class I and class II types were available, the types were taken from metadata supplied by the sample provider, not from assay-based typing. The dataset comprised deeply sampled blood TCRbeta repertoires from subjects exposed to, actively infected with, or recovered from COVID-19. The repertoires were made available in a free public database intended to serve as a resource for research on the immune response to SARS-CoV-2.

Study-level results and caveats: The quantity of clinical and demographic metadata differed by source and by participant and was supplied without curation.

Comment on this clone: This receptor's antigen is unknown. Base qualities were left out, and no much larger clone turns up one base away.

TCRbeta CDR3 regions were amplified from genomic DNA by means of the immunoSEQ Assay, a bias-controlled multiplex PCR. In the authors' own workflow: The number of nucleated cells in each sample was estimated from the amplification of reference gene primers within the assay. Sequence reads were collapsed and filtered to measure the absolute abundance of every unique TCRbeta CDR3 rearrangement. For each sample, productive Simpson clonality was calculated as the square root of Simpson's diversity index over productive rearrangements. TCRdb took this table from immuneACCESS and kept in-frame rearrangements with V and J called. Such tables lack part of the clones; where checked against another copy, unresolved V genes explain under half of the gap, and the rest is unexplained. D and trimming were read from the DNA, whereas the V and J calls and clone size are those reported in that table. The sample contains roughly 240,000 clones, 85% to 90% of them found a single time. The top ten clones comprise less than 4.5% of the sample.

The junction carries 11 bases between V and J, which are trimmed by 5 bases and 9 bases respectively. CDR1 and CDR2, per the germline V gene (reference sequence), are GTSNPN and SVGIG. The CDR3 runs 12 amino acids, cysteine and phenylalanine included. The sequence is cut down to CDR3 DNA, 36 bases in frame from base 1. Collaborating institutions collected whole blood in K2EDTA tubes following their own protocols. For TCRbeta analysis, collaborators shipped samples as frozen whole blood, isolated PBMCs, or DNA extracted from either of those sample types. The chain uses TRBV30 and TRBJ1-6, with a weak D call of TRBD1 (6 bases match). The specimen was peripheral blood. The origin of this receptor is a man aged 18 to 30 with active or convalescent COVID-19. CDR3 region: CAWDGGGSPLHF. The DNA sequence is given as TGTGCCTGGGATGGGGGCGGTTCACCCCTCCACTTT. The variable domain in full, with residues beyond the CDR3 obtained from the reference TRBV30 and TRBJ1-6 genes, is SQTIHQWPATLVQPVGSPLSLECTVEGTSNPNLYWYRQAAGRGLQLLFYSVGIGQISSEVPQNLSASRPQDRQFILSSKKLLLSDSGFYLCAWDGGGSPLHFGNGTRLTVT.